The 5 T cell receptor beta chains below come from one sample, sequenced in a study of OX40 agonist ivuxolimab in advanced cancers. Repertoires were generated with immunoSEQ multiplex PCR, while TCRdb's copy carries only in-frame clones and drops some. In the table there are about 61,000 clones, under 90% of which are singletons. The sample consisted of CD4+ or CD8+ T cells sorted from blood, taken in a trial of the OX40 agonist ivuxolimab. The receptors were gathered from an adult with an advanced solid tumor such as melanoma, head and neck, liver or kidney cancer.

This clone showed up just a few times. The rearrangement links TRBV28 to TRBJ1-3; D call uncertain. This CDR3 contains 15 residues. The V end lost 6 bases, the J end lost 4 bases, and 16 bases lay between the germline ends. Per the germline V gene, CDR1 is MDHEN and CDR2 is SYDVKM. The CDR3 region is CASSPLSRGGNTIYF. For the CDR3, the DNA is TGTGCCAGCAGCCCATTGTCGAGAGGAGGAAACACCATATATTTT. Based on the CDR3 plus reference TRBV28 and TRBJ1-3, the full variable domain is DVKVTQSSRYLVKRTGEKVFLECVQDMDHENMFWYRQDPGLGLRLIYFSYDVKMKEKGDIPEGYSVSREKKERFSLILESASTNQTSMYLCASSPLSRGGNTIYFGEGSWLTVV.

This chain connects TRBV6-5 to TRBJ2-7; perhaps TRBD2 as D (6 bases). V lost 3 bases and J 2 bases, leaving 14 bases between the germline ends. The CDR3 extends over 15 amino acids. From germline, CDR1 is MNHEY and CDR2 SVGAGI. CDR3 DNA sequence: TGTGCCAGCAGTTATGATGGAGGGGTCGCCTACGAGCAGTACTTC. It encodes CASSYDGGVAYEQYF.

The chain is built from TRBV7-9 and TRBJ2-1; perhaps TRBD2 as D (6 bases). CDR1 is SEHNR, CDR2 FQNEAQ, per germline (reference sequence). Trimming shortened V by 0 bases and J by 10 bases, and 22 bases separated the two germline ends. The CDR3 consists of 17 residues. This chain's CDR3 is CASSLAVSTRLEDEQFF. In nucleotides, the CDR3 is TGTGCCAGCAGCTTAGCGGTATCGACGAGACTAGAGGACGAGCAGTTCTTC.

The genes are TRBV5-4 and TRBJ2-5, with D possibly called TRBD1 or TRBD2 (6 bases each). Germline assignment: CDR1 SGHNT and CDR2 YYREEE (reference sequence). The CDR3 totals 15 residues. V lost 0 bases, J lost 7 bases, and 16 bases lay in between. DNA of the CDR3: TGTGCCAGCAGCTTGGCATATGGGGGGCTGGGGACCCAGTACTTC. It is translated as CASSLAYGGLGTQYF. Using reference TRBV5-4 and TRBJ2-5 for the parts outside the CDR3, the full variable domain is ETGVTQSPTHLIKTRGQQVTLRCSSQSGHNTVSWYQQALGQGPQFIFQYYREEENGRGNFPPRFSGLQFPNYSSELNVNALELDDSALYLCASSLAYGGLGTQYFGPGTRLLVL.

The V and J genes are TRBV5-4 and TRBJ2-7; 10 bases match TRBD2. V lost 0 bases and J lost 6; bases outside the gene matches: 9. CDR3 length: 16 amino acids. Per the germline V gene, CDR1 is SGHNT and CDR2 is YYREEE (reference sequence). CDR3 nucleotides: TGTGCCAGCAGCTTGGCGTTGCTAGCGGGAGTGAGCGAGCAGTACTTC. Its protein product is CASSLALLAGVSEQYF.